The rows below give T cell receptor beta chains drawn from one sample of a study of blood T cell repertoires in COVID-19. Profiling relied on immunoSEQ multiplex PCR, and the TCRdb table lists in-frame clones only, not all of them. The sample lists tens of thousands of clones, around 85% occurring once. Sequencing input: peripheral blood. These receptors were obtained from a man aged 70-80 years with acute or convalescent COVID-19. Each CDR3 is given with its conserved first and last residue. A D gene is named only where the DNA matches it firmly.

-	15	TRBV28	TRBJ1-6	CASSTPGGPNSPLHF	TGTGCCAGCAGTACACCCGGGGGGCCAAATTCACCCCTCCACTTT
TRBD2	16	TRBV5-1	TRBJ2-3	CASSLGLAGGTDTQYF	TGCGCCAGCAGCTTGGGCCTAGCGGGAGGCACAGATACGCAGTATTTT
TRBD2	17	TRBV18	TRBJ2-2	CASSPPALAGGGGELFF	TGTGCCAGCTCACCACCGGCCCTAGCGGGAGGTGGCGGGGAGCTGTTTTTT
TRBD2	15	TRBV4-2	TRBJ2-3	CASSQEGLVRDTQYF	TGTGCCAGCAGCCAAGAGGGACTAGTTCGAGATACGCAGTATTTT
-	13	TRBV12-3/TRBV12-4	TRBJ2-1	CASTTRQTDEQFF	TGTGCCAGCACCACCAGACAGACCGATGAGCAGTTCTTC
-	12	TRBV19	TRBJ1-3	CASSLSGNTIYF	TGTGCCAGTTCTCTCTCTGGAAACACCATATATTTT
TRBD2	16	TRBV7-6	TRBJ2-1	CASSLRTSGAYNEQFF	TGTGCCAGCAGCTTAAGGACTAGCGGCGCCTACAATGAGCAGTTCTTC
-	13	TRBV27	TRBJ1-5	CASSLFPDQPQHF	TGTGCCAGCAGTTTATTTCCCGATCAGCCCCAGCATTTT
-	15	TRBV10-1	TRBJ2-3	CASSEAGPLKDTQYF	TGCGCCAGCAGTGAGGCGGGACCCCTCAAAGATACGCAGTATTTT
TRBD2	15	TRBV9	TRBJ2-1	CASSAGLAGSNEQFF	TGTGCCAGCAGCGCAGGACTAGCGGGCTCAAATGAGCAGTTCTTC
TRBD1	16	TRBV7-8	TRBJ2-3	CASSQAVTGGTDTQYF	TGTGCCAGCAGCCAAGCCGTGACAGGGGGGACAGATACGCAGTATTTT
-	15	TRBV28	TRBJ1-1	CASSSPDSLNTEAFF	TGTGCCAGCAGTTCTCCTGACAGCCTGAACACTGAAGCTTTCTTT